A selection of T cell receptor beta chains follows, all from one sample in a study of cytomegalovirus exposure and HLA in healthy donors. TCRdb's table, derived via immunoSEQ multiplex PCR, lists solely in-frame clones and lacks some. The table has roughly 89,000 clones, around 80% seen once. The sample was PBMCs. These receptors came from a man between 18 and 35 years old in good health and CMV-seronegative. Both conserved end residues are part of each CDR3. The D gene is left open where the match is weak. Size is stated for part of the rows, as once, few or many counts, or as a class when the clone is expanded.

CDR3	DNA	V	J	size	D
CASSTRFAGGTYNEQFF	TGTGCCAGTAGTACCCGATTCGCGGGGGGGACCTACAATGAGCAGTTCTTC	TRBV19	TRBJ2-1	.	TRBD2
CASSPPAGQALGGYGYTF	TGTGCCAGCAGTCCGCCAGCGGGACAGGCCCTCGGGGGGTATGGCTACACCTTC	TRBV4-2	TRBJ1-2	.	TRBD1
CASSLDGGGASGANVLTF	TGTGCCAGTAGCCTTGATGGCGGGGGGGCCTCTGGGGCCAACGTCCTGACTTTC	TRBV19	TRBJ2-6	few	TRBD2
CASSAQILVNEQFF	TGTGCCAGTAGCGCCCAAATATTAGTCAATGAGCAGTTCTTC	TRBV19	TRBJ2-1	.	.
CSVSGGEGYTF	TGCAGTGTTTCCGGAGGGGAGGGCTACACCTTC	TRBV20-1	TRBJ1-2	.	.
CASSPPNRGETQYF	TGTGCCAGCTCACCACCTAACAGGGGGGAGACCCAGTACTTC	TRBV18	TRBJ2-5	.	TRBD1
CASSQLAGGPAGETQYF	TGTGCCAGCAGCCAGTTAGCGGGGGGGCCGGCGGGGGAGACCCAGTACTTC	TRBV4-2	TRBJ2-5	.	TRBD2
CASSYSRTGMRSPLHF	TGTGCCAGCAGTTACTCGCGGACAGGGATGCGTTCACCCCTCCACTTT	TRBV6-5	TRBJ1-6	.	TRBD1
CASSLLVRQAYNEQFF	TGTGCCAGTAGTCTCTTAGTCCGGCAGGCCTACAATGAGCAGTTCTTC	TRBV19	TRBJ2-1	once	.
CAGRQGAWGTEAFF	TGTGCCGGCCGACAGGGGGCCTGGGGAACTGAAGCTTTCTTT	TRBV6-1	TRBJ1-1	.	TRBD1
CASNLRGTDTQYF	TGTGCCAGCAACCTGCGAGGCACAGATACGCAGTATTTT	TRBV6-6	TRBJ2-3	.	.
CASRSGGVGEKLFF	TGTGCCAGCAGGAGTGGGGGGGTTGGTGAAAAACTGTTTTTT	TRBV2	TRBJ1-4	.	.
CASSQALNYGYTF	TGCGCCAGCAGTCAAGCACTTAACTATGGCTACACCTTC	TRBV23-1	TRBJ1-2	.	.
CASSVVAGGPNEQFF	TGTGCCAGCAGCGTAGTTGCGGGGGGGCCCAATGAGCAGTTCTTC	TRBV9	TRBJ2-1	.	TRBD2
CASSSPEVSNTGELFF	TGTGCCAGCAGTTCGCCGGAGGTCTCAAACACCGGGGAGCTGTTTTTT	TRBV27	TRBJ2-2	.	.
CASSLSGGLDTQYF	TGTGCCAGCAGCTTATCAGGGGGCCTAGATACGCAGTATTTT	TRBV11-2	TRBJ2-3	.	TRBD1
CASSPSQWGETQYF	TGTGCCAGCAGCCCTAGCCAGTGGGGAGAGACCCAGTACTTC	TRBV7-7	TRBJ2-5	.	.
CASSPPDSYSYEQYF	TGTGCCAGCTCACCACCGGACTCCTACTCCTACGAGCAGTACTTC	TRBV18	TRBJ2-7	.	.
CASSISGYEQYF	TGTGCCAGCAGTATTTCAGGCTACGAGCAGTACTTC	TRBV27	TRBJ2-7	.	.
CASSQGQGYFGYGYTF	TGTGCCAGCAGCCAAGGACAGGGTTATTTCGGGTATGGCTACACCTTC	TRBV14	TRBJ1-2	few	TRBD1
CATTGGVTSSNYGYTF	TGTGCCACCACGGGGGGGGTTACTTCTTCTAACTATGGCTACACCTTC	TRBV10-3	TRBJ1-2	.	.
CASSMETSGVRYEQYF	TGTGCCAGTAGTATGGAAACTAGCGGGGTAAGGTACGAGCAGTACTTC	TRBV19	TRBJ2-7	few	TRBD2
CASRAGGPADTQYF	TGTGCCAGCCGAGCGGGGGGCCCCGCGGATACGCAGTATTTT	TRBV6-1	TRBJ2-3	.	TRBD2
CASSEPGSYEQYF	TGTGCCAGCAGTGAACCAGGCTCCTACGAGCAGTACTTC	TRBV2	TRBJ2-7	.	.
CSASRYEAFF	TGCAGTGCTAGCCGGTATGAAGCTTTCTTT	TRBV20-1	TRBJ1-1	.	.
CASSVGRGAGNIQYF	TGTGCCAGCAGCGTAGGGCGGGGGGCCGGGAACATTCAGTACTTC	TRBV9	TRBJ2-4	.	TRBD2
CASSSGGQETQYF	TGTGCCAGCTCATCGGGAGGGCAAGAGACCCAGTACTTC	TRBV18	TRBJ2-5	.	TRBD2
CASSPGNGGGEQYF	TGTGCCAGCTCACCCGGGAATGGGGGCGGGGAGCAGTACTTC	TRBV18	TRBJ2-7	few	.
CASSWARIYEQYF	TGTGCCAGCAGCTGGGCTCGGATCTACGAGCAGTACTTC	TRBV5-6	TRBJ2-7	.	.
CASSKGRDEAETQYF	TGTGCCAGTAGTAAAGGCAGGGATGAGGCAGAGACCCAGTACTTC	TRBV19	TRBJ2-5	.	.
CASSATQGEGEKLFF	TGCGCCAGCAGCGCCACACAGGGAGAGGGTGAAAAACTGTTTTTT	TRBV5-1	TRBJ1-4	few	.
CASSLDLAGGPGRQFF	TGTGCCAGCAGCTTAGATCTAGCGGGGGGGCCGGGGAGGCAGTTCTTC	TRBV11-2	TRBJ2-1	.	TRBD2
CASSQSAGNHYEQYF	TGCGCCAGCAGTCAATCGGCGGGGAATCACTACGAGCAGTACTTC	TRBV23-1	TRBJ2-7	.	.
CSSSRGATEAFF	TGTTCCAGCAGCCGGGGGGCCACTGAAGCTTTCTTT	TRBV7-9	TRBJ1-1	.	.
CASSLAGTGAGNSPLHF	TGTGCCAGCAGCTTGGCGGGGACAGGGGCGGGGAATTCACCCCTCCACTTT	TRBV5-4	TRBJ1-6	once	TRBD1
CASSSPWGQGVYGYTF	TGTGCCAGCAGTTCCCCCTGGGGACAGGGGGTTTATGGCTACACCTTC	TRBV28	TRBJ1-2	.	TRBD1
CASGDRGEQYF	TGTGCCAGCGGAGACAGGGGCGAGCAGTACTTC	TRBV11-2	TRBJ2-7	.	TRBD1
CASSSGQVPSEQYF	TGTGCTAGCAGCTCCGGACAGGTCCCGTCCGAGCAGTACTTC	TRBV7-7	TRBJ2-7	once	TRBD1
CSVEGGQGFGTFF	TGCAGCGTTGAAGGGGGACAGGGGTTTGGGACTTTCTTT	TRBV29-1	TRBJ1-1	.	TRBD1
CASSYGGPQYF	TGTGCCAGCAGCTACGGGGGGCCCCAGTACTTC	TRBV7-9	TRBJ2-5	.	.
CASSDRQLKSSGANVLTF	TGTGCCAGCAGCGACCGACAGCTGAAGAGCTCTGGGGCCAACGTCCTGACTTTC	TRBV9	TRBJ2-6	.	.
CASSLAPGQGGTEAFF	TGCGCCAGCAGCTTGGCCCCGGGACAGGGTGGCACTGAAGCTTTCTTT	TRBV5-1	TRBJ1-1	once	TRBD1
CASSLGGPYGYTF	TGTGCCAGCAGCTTAGGGGGCCCCTATGGCTACACCTTC	TRBV7-9	TRBJ1-2	.	.
CASSHGLNTGELFF	TGCGCCAGCAGCCACGGACTAAACACCGGGGAGCTGTTTTTT	TRBV4-1	TRBJ2-2	.	.
CASSEEGGGNQPQHF	TGTGCCAGCAGTGAGGAGGGGGGGGGTAATCAGCCCCAGCATTTT	TRBV2	TRBJ1-5	.	.
CASSPPVLQTGAGGLYYGYTF	TGTGCCAGCAGCCCCCCTGTCCTACAGACTGGGGCGGGGGGGCTATACTATGGCTACACCTTC	TRBV4-2	TRBJ1-2	.	.
CASSLSGVAGGNEQFF	TGCGCCAGCAGCTTGAGTGGTGTGGCGGGGGGTAATGAGCAGTTCTTC	TRBV5-1	TRBJ2-1	.	TRBD2